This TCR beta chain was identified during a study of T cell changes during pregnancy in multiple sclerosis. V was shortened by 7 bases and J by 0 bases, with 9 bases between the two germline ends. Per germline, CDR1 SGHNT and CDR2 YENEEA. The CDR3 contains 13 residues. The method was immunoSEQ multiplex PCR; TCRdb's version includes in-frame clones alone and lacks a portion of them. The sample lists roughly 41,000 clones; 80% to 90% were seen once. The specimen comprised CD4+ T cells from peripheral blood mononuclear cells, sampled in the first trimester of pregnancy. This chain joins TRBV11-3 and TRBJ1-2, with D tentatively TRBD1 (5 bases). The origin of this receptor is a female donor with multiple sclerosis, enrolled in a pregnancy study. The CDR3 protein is CASMGDSNYGYTF. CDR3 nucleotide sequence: TGTGCCAGCATGGGGGACTCTAACTATGGCTACACCTTC.